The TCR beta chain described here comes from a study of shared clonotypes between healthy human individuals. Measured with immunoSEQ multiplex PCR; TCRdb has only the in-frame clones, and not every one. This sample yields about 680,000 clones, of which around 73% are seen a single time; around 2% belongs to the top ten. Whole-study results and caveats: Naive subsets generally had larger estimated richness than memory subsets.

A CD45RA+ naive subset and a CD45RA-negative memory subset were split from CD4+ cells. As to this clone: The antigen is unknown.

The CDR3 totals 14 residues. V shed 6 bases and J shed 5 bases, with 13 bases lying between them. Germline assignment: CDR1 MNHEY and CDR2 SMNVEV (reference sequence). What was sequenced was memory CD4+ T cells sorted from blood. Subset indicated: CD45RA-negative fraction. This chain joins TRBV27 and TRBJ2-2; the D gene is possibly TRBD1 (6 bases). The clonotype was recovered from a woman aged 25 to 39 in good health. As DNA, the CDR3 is TGTGCCAGCAGGTACAGGGCCCTAACCGGGGAGCTGTTTTTT. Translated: CASRYRALTGELFF.